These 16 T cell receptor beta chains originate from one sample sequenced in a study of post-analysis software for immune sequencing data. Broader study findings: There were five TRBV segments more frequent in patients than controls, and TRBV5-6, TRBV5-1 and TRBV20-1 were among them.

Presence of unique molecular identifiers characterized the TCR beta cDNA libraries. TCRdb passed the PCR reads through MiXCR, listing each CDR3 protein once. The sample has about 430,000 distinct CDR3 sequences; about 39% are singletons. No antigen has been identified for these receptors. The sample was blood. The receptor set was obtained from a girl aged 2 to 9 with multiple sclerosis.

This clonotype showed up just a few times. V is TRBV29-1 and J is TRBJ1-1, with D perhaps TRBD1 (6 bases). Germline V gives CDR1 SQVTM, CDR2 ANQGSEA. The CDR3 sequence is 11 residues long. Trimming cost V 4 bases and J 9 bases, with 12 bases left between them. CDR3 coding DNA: TGCAGCGTTGGGGGGGCGGGGAAAGCTTTCTTT. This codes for CSVGGAGKAFF.

The CDR3 reads CASSLEIQGKFF. DNA for the CDR3: TGTGCCAGCAGCTTAGAAATACAGGGGAAGTTCTTC. The rearrangement links TRBV7-2 to TRBJ2-1; 7 bases align to TRBD1. J was trimmed by 14 bases and V by 1 base; bases with no gene match: 5. Germline values: CDR1 SGHTA, CDR2 FQGNSA. CDR3 size: 12 residues.

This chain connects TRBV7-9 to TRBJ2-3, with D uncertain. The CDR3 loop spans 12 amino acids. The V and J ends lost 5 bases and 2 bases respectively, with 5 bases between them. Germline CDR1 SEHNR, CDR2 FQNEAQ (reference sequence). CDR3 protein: CASSRYTDTQYF. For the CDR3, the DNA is TGTGCCAGCAGCCGTTACACAGATACGCAGTATTTT.

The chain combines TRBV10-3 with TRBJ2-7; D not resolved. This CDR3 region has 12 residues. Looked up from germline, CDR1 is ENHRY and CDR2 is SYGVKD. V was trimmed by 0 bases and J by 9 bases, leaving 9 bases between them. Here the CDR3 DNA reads TGTGCCATCAGTGAGTCGAGTTTGGGGCAGTACTTC. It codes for CAISESSLGQYF.

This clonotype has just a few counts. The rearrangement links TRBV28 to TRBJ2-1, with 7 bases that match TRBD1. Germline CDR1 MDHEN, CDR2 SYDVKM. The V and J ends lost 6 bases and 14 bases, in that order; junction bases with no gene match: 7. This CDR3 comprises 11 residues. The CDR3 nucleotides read TGTGCCAGCAGATCGACAGGGTTTGAGTTCTTC. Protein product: CASRSTGFEFF.

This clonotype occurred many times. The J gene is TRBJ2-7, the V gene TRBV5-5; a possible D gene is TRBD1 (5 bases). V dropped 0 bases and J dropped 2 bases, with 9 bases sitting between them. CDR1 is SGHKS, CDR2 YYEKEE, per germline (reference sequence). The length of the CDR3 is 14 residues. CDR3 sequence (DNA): TGTGCCAGCAGCTTGGGCAGGGTGGCCTACGAGCAGTACTTC. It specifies CASSLGRVAYEQYF.

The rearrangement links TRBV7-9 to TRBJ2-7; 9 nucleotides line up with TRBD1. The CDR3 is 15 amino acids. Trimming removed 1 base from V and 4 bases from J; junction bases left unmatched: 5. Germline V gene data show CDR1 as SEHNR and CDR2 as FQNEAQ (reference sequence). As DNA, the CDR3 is TGTGCCAGCAGCTTAGAGGACAGGGGAGGGTACGAGCAGTACTTC. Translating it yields CASSLEDRGGYEQYF.

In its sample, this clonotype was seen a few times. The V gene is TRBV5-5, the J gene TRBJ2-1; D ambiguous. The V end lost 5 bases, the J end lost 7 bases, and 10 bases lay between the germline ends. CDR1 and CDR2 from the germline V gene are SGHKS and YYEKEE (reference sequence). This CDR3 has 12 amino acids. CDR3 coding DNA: TGTGCCAGCAGTGGGCGTTTAAATGAGCAGTTCTTC. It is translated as CASSGRLNEQFF.

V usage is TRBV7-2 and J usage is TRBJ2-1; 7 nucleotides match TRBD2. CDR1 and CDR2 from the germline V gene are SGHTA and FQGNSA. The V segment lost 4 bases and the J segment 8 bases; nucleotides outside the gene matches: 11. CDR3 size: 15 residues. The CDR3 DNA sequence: TGTGCCAGCAGCTCAAGACTAGCATTATCCTATGAGCAGTTCTTC. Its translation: CASSSRLALSYEQFF.

The CDR3 DNA is TGTGCCAGCAGCTCCCCTTGGGTGATCCGGCCGGCGGGGGGTGGCTACACCTTC. This translates into CASSSPWVIRPAGGGYTF. The J gene is TRBJ1-2, the V gene TRBV7-9, with D possibly matching TRBD1 (5 bases). The ends were cut back, 4 bases at V and 7 bases at J, with 28 bases in the middle. The CDR3 length is 18 residues. The germline V gene has CDR1 SEHNR and CDR2 FQNEAQ (reference sequence).

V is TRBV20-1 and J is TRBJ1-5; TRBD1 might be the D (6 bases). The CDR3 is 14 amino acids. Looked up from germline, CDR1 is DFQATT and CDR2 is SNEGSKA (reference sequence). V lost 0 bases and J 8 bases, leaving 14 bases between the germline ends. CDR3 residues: CSAREYRVGKPQHF. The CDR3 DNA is TGCAGTGCTAGAGAGTACAGGGTCGGAAAGCCCCAGCATTTT.

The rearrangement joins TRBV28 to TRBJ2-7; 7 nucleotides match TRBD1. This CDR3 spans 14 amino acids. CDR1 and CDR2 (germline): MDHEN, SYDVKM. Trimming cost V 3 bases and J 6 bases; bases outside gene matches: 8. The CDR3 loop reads CASSFTGVGREQYF. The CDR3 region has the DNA TGTGCCAGCAGTTTCACAGGGGTGGGACGCGAGCAGTACTTC.

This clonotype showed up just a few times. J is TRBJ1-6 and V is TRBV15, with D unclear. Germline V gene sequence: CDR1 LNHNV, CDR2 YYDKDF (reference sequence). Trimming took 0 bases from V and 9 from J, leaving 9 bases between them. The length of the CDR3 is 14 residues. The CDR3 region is CATSREKTTSPLHF. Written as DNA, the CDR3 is TGTGCCACCAGCAGAGAGAAAACGACTTCACCCCTCCACTTT.

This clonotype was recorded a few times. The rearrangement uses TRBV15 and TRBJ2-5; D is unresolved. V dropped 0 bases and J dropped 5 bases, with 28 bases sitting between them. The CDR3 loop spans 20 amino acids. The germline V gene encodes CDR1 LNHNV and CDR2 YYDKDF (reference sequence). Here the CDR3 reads CATSRDYVRFGDFRSETQYF. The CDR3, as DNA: TGTGCCACCAGCAGAGATTACGTCAGGTTCGGAGACTTTCGGTCGGAGACCCAGTACTTC. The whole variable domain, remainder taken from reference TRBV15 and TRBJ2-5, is DAMVIQNPRYQVTQFGKPVTLSCSQTLNHNVMYWYQQKSSQAPKLLFHYYDKDFNNEADTPDNFQSRRPNTSFCFLDIRSPGLGDTAMYLCATSRDYVRFGDFRSETQYFGPGTRLLVL.

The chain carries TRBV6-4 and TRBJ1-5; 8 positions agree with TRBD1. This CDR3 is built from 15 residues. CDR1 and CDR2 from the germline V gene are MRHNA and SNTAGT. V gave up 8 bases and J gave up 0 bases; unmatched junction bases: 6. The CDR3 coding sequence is TGTGCCAGCGAGAGGGGGACAGGTAGCAATCAGCCCCAGCATTTT. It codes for CASERGTGSNQPQHF.

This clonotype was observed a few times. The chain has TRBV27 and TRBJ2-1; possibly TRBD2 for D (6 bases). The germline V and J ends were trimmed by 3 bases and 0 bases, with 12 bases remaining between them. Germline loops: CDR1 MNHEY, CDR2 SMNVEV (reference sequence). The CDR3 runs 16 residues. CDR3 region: CASSLWAGSSYNEQFF. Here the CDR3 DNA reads TGTGCCAGCAGTTTGTGGGCGGGAAGCTCCTACAATGAGCAGTTCTTC.